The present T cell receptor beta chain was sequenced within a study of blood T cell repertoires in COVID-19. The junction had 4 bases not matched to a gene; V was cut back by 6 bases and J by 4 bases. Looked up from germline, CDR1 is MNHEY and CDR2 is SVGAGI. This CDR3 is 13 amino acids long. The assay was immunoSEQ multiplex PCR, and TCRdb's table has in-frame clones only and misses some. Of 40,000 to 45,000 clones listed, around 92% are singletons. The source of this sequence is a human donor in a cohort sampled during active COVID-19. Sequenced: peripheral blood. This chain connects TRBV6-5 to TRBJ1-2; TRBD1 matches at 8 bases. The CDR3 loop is CASSRQGIYGYTF. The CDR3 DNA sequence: TGTGCCAGCAGCAGACAGGGGATCTATGGCTACACCTTC.